This note documents a single T cell receptor (beta chain) sequence. Germline values: CDR1 LGHNA, CDR2 YSLEER. This CDR3 has 17 residues. The junction had 14 bases not matched to a gene; V was cut back by 4 bases and J by 5 bases. Data came from immunoSEQ multiplex PCR; TCRdb stores just in-frame clones and leaves some out. The repertoire holds roughly 120,000 clones, with 85% as singletons. The data are from a study of cytomegalovirus exposure and HLA in healthy donors. Sequencing was carried out using PBMCs. The clonotype was recovered from a woman aged 30 to 39 in good health and CMV-seronegative. This chain links TRBV4-3 with TRBJ2-7, with 10 bases identical to TRBD1. The CDR3 nucleotides are TGCGCCAGCAGCCCAGGGGGGGCGGACAGGGGGTTCCACGAGCAGTACTTC. Translation gives CASSPGGADRGFHEQYF.